Below, 28 T cell receptor beta chains from the same sample are listed, as sequenced in a study of T cell responses to AZD1222 COVID-19 vaccine. The repertoire was sequenced with immunoSEQ multiplex PCR; TCRdb's copy has only in-frame clones and lacks some. The sample records about 120,000 clones, roughly 87% being singletons. The specimen comprised peripheral blood, sampled on day 0 of AZD1222 vaccination. The receptor source for this set is an adult in good health.

The chain links TRBV11-1 to TRBJ1-1; D unclear. CDR1 and CDR2 from the germline V gene are SGHAT and FQDESV (reference sequence). V was cut by 5 bases and J by 1 base, with 14 bases left in between. This CDR3 is 15 amino acids long. CDR3 protein: CASSLPNMGNTEAFF. CDR3 sequence (DNA): TGTGCCAGCAGCCTCCCCAACATGGGGAACACTGAAGCTTTCTTT.

This chain connects TRBV28 to TRBJ2-7; D possibly uses TRBD1 or TRBD2 (6 bases each). Trimming stripped 7 bases from V and 0 bases from J, with 16 bases between. The V gene's germline CDR1 is MDHEN and CDR2 SYDVKM. This CDR3 has 15 amino acids. The CDR3 reads CASNPGAANSYEQYF. The CDR3 DNA sequence: TGTGCCAGCAATCCGGGGGCGGCCAACTCCTACGAGCAGTACTTC.

CDR3: CASSESTVAKNIQYF. Written as DNA, the CDR3 is TGTGCCAGCAGTGAATCTACGGTAGCCAAAAACATTCAGTACTTC. The chain recombines TRBV25-1 with TRBJ2-4; D not resolved. The CDR3 consists of 15 residues. CDR1 MGHDK and CDR2 SYGVNS come from the germline V gene. V shed 1 base and J shed 0 bases, with 7 bases lying between them.

V is TRBV5-4 and J is TRBJ2-5, with 7 nucleotides matching TRBD1. CDR3 length: 14 amino acids. Germline assignment: CDR1 SGHNT and CDR2 YYREEE (reference sequence). With V trimmed by 10 bases and J by 0 bases, 9 bases remained unmatched. The CDR3 is CAYSTGEYQETQYF. The CDR3 bases are TGTGCCTATTCCACAGGGGAGTACCAAGAGACCCAGTACTTC.

This CDR3 is CASSLMGGFTGELFF. The CDR3 region has the DNA TGTGCCAGCAGCTTAATGGGCGGGTTCACCGGGGAGCTGTTTTTT. The chain combines TRBV7-3 with TRBJ2-2; possible D gene TRBD2, 5 bases. This CDR3 comprises 15 residues. CDR1 and CDR2 (germline): SGHTA, FQGTGA. V was clipped by 1 base and J by 4 bases, with 10 bases between them.

This chain uses TRBV18 with TRBJ2-6; D gene unclear. CDR3 size: 14 residues. CDR1 and CDR2 (germline): KGHSH, LQKENI. Deletions cut 6 bases from V and 2 bases from J, with 8 bases between. In nucleotides, the CDR3 is TGTGCCAGCTCCCCGGGTACTGGGGCCAACGTCCTGACTTTC. This translates into CASSPGTGANVLTF.

J is TRBJ1-1 and V is TRBV3-1 (or the pseudogene TRBV3-2); 7 positions agree with TRBD1. Germline V gives CDR1 LGHDT, CDR2 YNNKEL (reference sequence). V lost 4 bases to trimming and J lost 11 bases; unmatched junction nucleotides: 4. The CDR3 contains 11 residues. The CDR3 nucleotides read TGTGCCAGCAGCCGGGAGGGGGCTGCTTTCTTT. It codes for CASSREGAAFF.

The chain joins TRBV15 to TRBJ1-5; D call uncertain. The CDR3 loop spans 14 amino acids. Germline-derived CDR1 and CDR2 are LNHNV and YYDKDF (reference sequence). V was shortened by 5 bases and J by 4 bases, with 12 bases between the two germline ends. The CDR3 is CATSLKVANQPQHF. In nucleotides, the CDR3 is TGTGCCACCAGCCTTAAGGTAGCTAATCAGCCCCAGCATTTT.

The rearrangement uses TRBV18 and TRBJ1-6, with D perhaps matching TRBD1 (5 bases). The CDR3 length is 18 residues. V was trimmed by 4 bases and J by 5 bases, leaving 21 bases between them. CDR1 is KGHSH, CDR2 LQKENI, per germline. The CDR3 loop reads CASSLSPPGTRNNSPLHF. In DNA, the CDR3 is TGTGCCAGCTCACTTAGTCCCCCAGGGACGAGGAATAATTCACCCCTCCACTTT.

This clone appeared once. This rearrangement joins TRBV19 to TRBJ2-1, with unresolved D. The V end was cut by 5 bases, the J end by 7 bases, with 15 bases between. The CDR3 has 14 amino acids. Per germline, CDR1 LNHDA and CDR2 SQIVND (reference sequence). In DNA form, the CDR3 reads TGTGCCAGTAGTGGCAACCTGGCGAGAAATGAGCAGTTCTTC. Translating it yields CASSGNLARNEQFF.

The chain links TRBV27 to TRBJ2-1, with 11 bases fitting TRBD2. Germline V gives CDR1 MNHEY, CDR2 SMNVEV (reference sequence). The CDR3 sequence is 16 residues long. The V and J ends lost 3 bases and 4 bases, in that order; junction bases with no gene match: 5. The CDR3 reads CASSLGTSGKYNEQFF. CDR3 DNA: TGTGCCAGCAGTTTGGGGACTAGCGGTAAATACAATGAGCAGTTCTTC.

The chain carries TRBV28 and TRBJ2-5; D is perhaps TRBD2 (5 bases). Between the trimmed V and J ends, which lost 7 bases and 5 bases, there was a span of 20 bases. The CDR3 runs 15 residues. Germline values: CDR1 MDHEN, CDR2 SYDVKM. The CDR3 sequence: CASTRWTGSGETQYF. The CDR3 region has the DNA TGTGCCAGCACCCGTTGGACTGGGTCGGGCGAGACCCAGTACTTC. The full variable domain, in which reference TRBV28 and TRBJ2-5 provide the parts outside the CDR3, is DVKVTQSSRYLVKRTGEKVFLECVQDMDHENMFWYRQDPGLGLRLIYFSYDVKMKEKGDIPEGYSVSREKKERFSLILESASTNQTSMYLCASTRWTGSGETQYFGPGTRLLVL.

In nucleotides, the CDR3 is TGTGCCAGCAGTTACTCTTTTTCCCGGGACAGGGGGCTTGAGAACACTGAAGCTTTCTTT. The encoded protein is CASSYSFSRDRGLENTEAFF. The rearrangement joins TRBV2 to TRBJ1-1; 12 bases line up with TRBD1. This CDR3 comprises 20 residues. Germline CDR1 SNHLY, CDR2 FYNNEI. The J segment lost 1 base and the V segment lost 5 bases, leaving 17 bases of the junction unmatched.

The chain employs TRBV27 and TRBJ2-2; D is unresolved. The CDR3 runs 13 residues. Germline-derived CDR1 and CDR2 are MNHEY and SMNVEV (reference sequence). The V end was cut by 8 bases, the J end by 1 base, with 8 bases between. The CDR3 spells CASQVGNTGELFF. The CDR3 nucleotides are TGTGCCAGCCAGGTGGGGAACACCGGGGAGCTGTTTTTT.

The rearrangement joins TRBV6-2 or TRBV6-3 to TRBJ2-2; D tentatively reads TRBD1 or TRBD2 (5 bases each). This CDR3 region has 16 residues. Trimming stripped 4 bases from V and 0 bases from J, with 12 bases between. In germline, CDR1 is MNHEY, CDR2 SVGEGT. CDR3 loop: CASSSLGRSNTGELFF. CDR3 sequence (DNA): TGTGCCAGCAGTTCCCTGGGACGGTCGAACACCGGGGAGCTGTTTTTT.

The rearrangement joins TRBV10-3 to TRBJ2-7; D perhaps matches TRBD1 (6 bases). V was cut by 4 bases and J by 3 bases, with 10 bases left in between. CDR3 length: 13 amino acids. CDR1 is ENHRY, CDR2 SYGVKD, per germline. For the CDR3, the DNA is TGTGCCATCAGTGGACAGACAGGCTACGAGCAGTACTTC. Protein sequence: CAISGQTGYEQYF.

The V and J genes are TRBV7-3 and TRBJ2-1; perhaps TRBD2 as D (6 bases). This CDR3 has 15 residues. Looked up from germline, CDR1 is SGHTA and CDR2 is FQGTGA. V lost 5 bases to trimming and J lost 0 bases, with 11 bases between them. CDR3 bases: TGTGCCAGCAGCATAGCGGTCAGCTCCTACAATGAGCAGTTCTTC. Translating gives CASSIAVSSYNEQFF.

V gene TRBV2 combines with J gene TRBJ2-1; 8 nucleotides line up with TRBD2. The CDR3 is made up of 15 amino acids. V shed 6 bases and J 3 bases; nucleotides not matched to a gene: 7. Germline CDR1 is SNHLY and CDR2 is FYNNEI. The CDR3 DNA is TGTGCCAGCAGCCGGAGGCGGGGGGACTACAATGAGCAGTTCTTC. Encoded protein: CASSRRRGDYNEQFF.

This clone was seen a few times. J is TRBJ1-2 and V is TRBV10-3; perhaps TRBD1 as D (5 bases). The CDR3 loop spans 16 amino acids. Germline CDR1 ENHRY, CDR2 SYGVKD. Trimming took off 3 bases at V and 2 bases at J, with 16 bases between the two ends. This chain's CDR3 is CAISEGWGDANYGYTF. In DNA, the CDR3 is TGTGCCATCAGTGAAGGGTGGGGGGACGCAAACTATGGCTACACCTTC.

The chain carries TRBV5-8 and TRBJ2-7; 8 nucleotides line up with TRBD1. CDR1 SGHTS and CDR2 YDEGEE come from the germline V gene. V trimming: 4 bases; J trimming: 3 bases; junction bases outside the gene matches: 3. The CDR3 consists of 13 residues. The CDR3 here is CASSEDRVYEQYF. CDR3 DNA: TGTGCCAGCAGCGAGGACAGGGTCTACGAGCAGTACTTC. The entire variable domain, with the rest obtained from reference TRBV5-8 and TRBJ2-7, is as follows: EAGVTQSPTHLIKTRGQQATLRCSPISGHTSVYWYQQALGLGLQFLLWYDEGEERNRGNFPPRFSGRQFPNYSSELNVNALELEDSALYLCASSEDRVYEQYFGPGTRLTVT.

CDR3 nucleotides: TGCAGCGTTGAAGTGTACAGTTACGAGCAGTACTTC. Its translation: CSVEVYSYEQYF. The chain couples TRBV29-1 to TRBJ2-7; unclear D gene. CDR3 length: 12 residues. CDR1 and CDR2 from the germline V gene are SQVTM and ANQGSEA. The V end lost 1 base, the J end lost 4 bases, and 8 bases lay between the germline ends.

The chain is built from TRBV14 and TRBJ2-3; D call uncertain. Trimming pared 3 bases from V and 5 bases from J, leaving 9 bases between. Germline V lookup: CDR1 SGHDN, CDR2 FVKESK. This CDR3 contains 13 residues. CDR3 DNA: TGTGCCAGCAGCCACCTAGTTAGAGATACGCAGTATTTT. Its protein is CASSHLVRDTQYF.

This sequence joins TRBV5-1 and TRBJ1-3, with a weak D call TRBD1 (6 bases). Trimming shortened V by 0 bases and J by 4 bases, and 11 bases separated the two germline ends. From germline, CDR1 is SGHRS and CDR2 YFSETQ. The CDR3 runs to 15 residues. The CDR3 reads CASSLDPQGGNTIYF. CDR3 nucleotides: TGCGCCAGCAGCTTGGATCCACAGGGCGGAAACACCATATATTTT.

The V and J genes are TRBV7-3 and TRBJ1-2; D possibly corresponds to TRBD1 (5 bases). CDR1 is SGHTA and CDR2 is FQGTGA in the germline V gene. CDR3 length equals 13 residues. V lost 2 bases and J lost 3, with 7 bases in between. This CDR3 is CASSLLGDYGYTF. The CDR3 coding sequence is TGTGCCAGCAGCTTACTAGGGGACTATGGCTACACCTTC.

The rearrangement links TRBV6-5 to TRBJ2-5, with D uncertain. This CDR3 spans 12 amino acids. V lost 0 bases and J 4 bases, leaving 3 bases between the germline ends. Germline CDR1 MNHEY, CDR2 SVGAGI. The CDR3 here is CASSYSSETQYF. CDR3 DNA sequence: TGTGCCAGCAGTTACTCGTCAGAGACCCAGTACTTC.

The rearrangement joins TRBV2 to TRBJ1-4; tentatively, D is TRBD1 (5 bases). This CDR3 has 13 amino acids. The ends were cut back, 6 bases at V and 4 bases at J, with 9 bases in the middle. CDR1 and CDR2 from the germline V gene are SNHLY and FYNNEI. The CDR3 DNA follows: TGTGCCAGCAGGGGACGGTATAATGAAAAACTGTTTTTT. Translated: CASRGRYNEKLFF.

The chain links TRBV7-9 to TRBJ1-4, with a tentative D call TRBD1 (6 bases). This CDR3 region has 12 residues. Trimming stripped 6 bases from V and 6 bases from J, with 8 bases between. The germline CDR1 and CDR2 sequences are SEHNR and FQNEAQ (reference sequence). CDR3 coding DNA: TGTGCCAGCAGAGGGGGTCATGAAAAACTGTTTTTT. Amino acid sequence: CASRGGHEKLFF.

V gene TRBV6-5 combines with J gene TRBJ1-4; D is possibly TRBD1 (5 bases). The CDR3 totals 15 residues. V shed 0 bases and J shed 8 bases, with 13 bases lying between them. CDR1 and CDR2 (germline): MNHEY, SVGAGI. Here the CDR3 reads CASSYSGGGSEKLFF. Written as DNA, the CDR3 is TGTGCCAGCAGTTACTCGGGCGGGGGTAGCGAAAAACTGTTTTTT.